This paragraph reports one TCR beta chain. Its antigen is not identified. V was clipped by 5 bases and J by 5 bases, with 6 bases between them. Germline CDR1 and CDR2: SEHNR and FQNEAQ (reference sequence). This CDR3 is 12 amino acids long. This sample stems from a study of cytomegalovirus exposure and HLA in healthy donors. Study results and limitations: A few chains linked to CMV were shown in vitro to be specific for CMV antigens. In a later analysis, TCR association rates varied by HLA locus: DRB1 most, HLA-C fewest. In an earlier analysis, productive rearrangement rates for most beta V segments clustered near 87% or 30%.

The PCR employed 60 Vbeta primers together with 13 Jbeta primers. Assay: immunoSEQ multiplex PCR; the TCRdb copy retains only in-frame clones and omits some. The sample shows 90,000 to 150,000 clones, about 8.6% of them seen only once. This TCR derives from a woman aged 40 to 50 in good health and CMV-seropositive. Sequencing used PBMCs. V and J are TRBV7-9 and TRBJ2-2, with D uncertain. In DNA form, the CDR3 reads TGTGCCAGCAGCCGTGAGACCGGGGAGCTGTTTTTT. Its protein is CASSRETGELFF.